These 15 T cell receptor beta chains were sequenced from one sample in a study of T cells in Graves' hyperthyroidism and ophthalmopathy. Researchers amplified the TCR beta CDR3 regions from RNA transcripts. The HTBI primer set drove a first-round RT-PCR of the TCR CDR3. TCRdb fed the multiplex PCR reads into MiXCR, producing one record per CDR3 protein. The sample lists hundreds of thousands of distinct CDR3 sequences, about 15% occurring once. The sequencing input was blood. Source of these receptors: a woman aged 25 to 39 with Graves' hyperthyroidism that later progressed to Graves' ophthalmopathy.

The chain uses TRBV18 and TRBJ1-1; maybe TRBD1 (6 bases). The ends were cut back, 2 bases at V and 5 bases at J, with 12 bases in the middle. The germline CDR1 and CDR2 sequences are KGHSH and LQKENI. This CDR3 comprises 14 residues. This chain's CDR3 is CASSPSGEVTEAFF. Here the CDR3 DNA reads TGTGCCAGCTCACCATCAGGGGAGGTGACTGAAGCTTTCTTT.

This clonotype was found a few times. V is TRBV6-1 and J is TRBJ2-6; D may be TRBD1 (6 bases). V gave up 5 bases and J gave up 3 bases, with 11 bases separating them. Germline CDR1 is MNHNS and CDR2 is SASEGT. There are 15 residues in the CDR3. The CDR3 loop reads CASSFNRDGANVLTF. The CDR3 region has the DNA TGTGCCAGCAGTTTCAACAGGGATGGGGCCAACGTCCTGACTTTC.

This clonotype was counted between two and nine times. The chain employs TRBV15 and TRBJ2-5; D ambiguous. V was trimmed by 0 bases and J by 1 base, leaving 9 bases between them. Germline V gene lookup returns CDR1 LNHNV and CDR2 YYDKDF (reference sequence). The CDR3 consists of 15 residues. The CDR3 bases are TGTGCCACCAGCAGAGATCCCCTCCCCCAAGAGACCCAGTACTTC. Translated, it gives CATSRDPLPQETQYF. Filled out from reference TRBV15 and TRBJ2-5, the complete variable domain reads DAMVIQNPRYQVTQFGKPVTLSCSQTLNHNVMYWYQQKSSQAPKLLFHYYDKDFNNEADTPDNFQSRRPNTSFCFLDIRSPGLGDTAMYLCATSRDPLPQETQYFGPGTRLLVL.

At least ten counts were recorded for this clonotype. V and J are TRBV27 and TRBJ2-7, with D perhaps TRBD1 or TRBD2 (5 bases each). Per germline, CDR1 MNHEY and CDR2 SMNVEV (reference sequence). Between the trimmed V and J ends, which lost 5 bases and 7 bases, there was a span of 21 bases. The CDR3 loop spans 15 amino acids. The CDR3 bases are TGTGCCAGCAGTCCGACCTGGGACGGAATGTTGGAGCAGTACTTC. Its protein is CASSPTWDGMLEQYF.

The chain couples TRBV5-4 to TRBJ2-5; D call uncertain. CDR3 length: 13 residues. Trimming removed 5 bases at V and 5 bases at J, with 13 bases between. Per the germline V gene, CDR1 is SGHNT and CDR2 is YYREEE (reference sequence). CDR3: CASSYFYMETQYF. CDR3 coding DNA: TGTGCCAGCAGTTATTTCTATATGGAGACCCAGTACTTC.

This clonotype was seen only a few times. The chain employs TRBV19 and TRBJ2-3; 7 bases are a match to TRBD2. CDR1 is LNHDA and CDR2 is SQIVND in the germline V gene (reference sequence). V shed 4 bases, J shed 3 bases, and the junction held 4 bases outside the gene matches. CDR3 length equals 14 residues. The CDR3 here is CASSRASGTDTQYF. The CDR3 nucleotides are TGTGCCAGTAGTAGGGCTAGCGGAACAGATACGCAGTATTTT.

In its sample, this clonotype was seen a few times. The chain couples TRBV19 to TRBJ1-2, with TRBD1 matching 10 bases. V dropped 3 bases and J dropped 7; count of bases not matched to a gene: 8. Per germline, CDR1 LNHDA and CDR2 SQIVND (reference sequence). The length of the CDR3 is 15 residues. The chain's CDR3 is CASSIPQGQGFGYTF. CDR3 nucleotides: TGTGCCAGTAGTATCCCCCAGGGACAGGGGTTTGGCTACACCTTC.

The sample holds many counts of this clonotype. The rearrangement joins TRBV20-1 to TRBJ2-7; 7 nucleotides agree with TRBD2. Germline V CDR1 and CDR2: DFQATT, SNEGSKA (reference sequence). This CDR3 contains 16 residues. V was pared by 3 bases and J by 4 bases, with 15 bases of the junction left unmatched. CDR3 amino acids: CSASLFWLAEPYEQYF. CDR3 DNA sequence: TGCAGTGCTAGTCTCTTCTGGCTAGCGGAGCCATACGAGCAGTACTTC.

This clonotype was seen only a few times. The chain links TRBV9 to TRBJ2-7; 8 bases are shared with TRBD1. The CDR3 spans 14 residues. The V gene's germline CDR1 is SGDLS and CDR2 YYNGEE. With V trimmed by 3 bases and J by 5 bases, 7 bases remained unmatched. The CDR3 DNA sequence: TGTGCCAGCAGCGGGACAGGGCATTGGGACGAGCAGTACTTC. Translation: CASSGTGHWDEQYF.

The table lists this clonotype with many counts. This chain connects TRBV12-3 or TRBV12-4 to TRBJ2-5; D might be TRBD1 (5 bases). The V end was cut by 0 bases, the J end by 2 bases, with 10 bases between. CDR3 size: 15 residues. In DNA form, the CDR3 reads TGTGCCAGCAGTTTAGCAGGGGCCATACAAGAGACCCAGTACTTC. Its protein product is CASSLAGAIQETQYF.

This clonotype was found once. This rearrangement joins TRBV11-2 to TRBJ1-1; D ambiguous. The CDR3 runs to 17 residues. V lost 6 bases and J lost 1, with 21 bases in between. CDR1 SGHAT and CDR2 FQNNGV come from the germline V gene. CDR3 bases: TGTGCCAGCAGGATTTTCCGCCTAGATAATAGGAACACTGAAGCTTTCTTT. Translated, it gives CASRIFRLDNRNTEAFF.

This clonotype was seen repeatedly, ten times or more. The CDR3 loop reads CATRAYNEQFF. The CDR3 DNA reads TGTGCCACCAGGGCCTACAATGAGCAGTTCTTC. The chain is built from TRBV12-3 or TRBV12-4 and TRBJ2-1; perhaps TRBD1 as D (5 bases). This CDR3 is 11 amino acids long. The V end lost 10 bases, the J end lost 2 bases, and 6 bases lay between the germline ends.

As regards this clonotype: Just one base apart from a much larger clone, this may be a read error. V gene TRBV29-1 combines with J gene TRBJ2-1; maybe TRBD1 (6 bases). The last part of the DNA fits TRBJ2-7 better; the J call may be wrong. CDR3 length: 15 residues. The germline gives CDR1 SQVTM, CDR2 ANQGSEA. CDR3 loop: CSVVRGTRQIHEQYF. DNA for the CDR3: TGCAGCGTCGTGAGGGGGACCCGACAGATCCATGAGCAGTACTTC.

V is TRBV28 and J is TRBJ1-4, with D perhaps matching TRBD1 (5 bases). The CDR3 spans 15 residues. Germline assignment: CDR1 MDHEN and CDR2 SYDVKM. With 4 bases removed from V and 3 bases from J, the gap between germline ends came to 12 bases. Here the CDR3 reads CASSSPGHANEKLFF. CDR3 DNA: TGTGCCAGCAGTTCGCCCGGACACGCTAATGAAAAACTGTTTTTT.

This clonotype was observed at least ten times. This chain links TRBV7-2 with TRBJ1-5; D unclear. Germline CDR1 reads SGHTA; CDR2 reads FQGNSA. Trimming pared 5 bases from V and 10 bases from J, leaving 21 bases between. The length of the CDR3 is 15 residues. In DNA form, the CDR3 reads TGTGCCAGCAGCGTAGATTTTGGGTCGGGTGAACCCCAGCATTTT. It yields the protein CASSVDFGSGEPQHF.